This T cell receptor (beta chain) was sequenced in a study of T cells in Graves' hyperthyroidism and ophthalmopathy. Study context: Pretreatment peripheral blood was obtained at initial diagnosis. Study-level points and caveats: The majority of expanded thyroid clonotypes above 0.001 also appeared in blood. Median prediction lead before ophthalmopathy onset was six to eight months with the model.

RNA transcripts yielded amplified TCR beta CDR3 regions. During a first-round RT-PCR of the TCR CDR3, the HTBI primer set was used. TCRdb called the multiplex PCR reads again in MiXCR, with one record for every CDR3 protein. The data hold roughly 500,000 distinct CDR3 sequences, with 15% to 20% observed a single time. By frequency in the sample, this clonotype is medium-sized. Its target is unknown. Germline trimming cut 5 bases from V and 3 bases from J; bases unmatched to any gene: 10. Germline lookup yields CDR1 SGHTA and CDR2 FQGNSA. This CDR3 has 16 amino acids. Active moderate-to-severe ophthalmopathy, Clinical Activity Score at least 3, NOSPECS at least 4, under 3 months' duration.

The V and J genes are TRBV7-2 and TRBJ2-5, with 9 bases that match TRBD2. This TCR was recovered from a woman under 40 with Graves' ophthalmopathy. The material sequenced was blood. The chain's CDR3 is CASSASREGQKETQYF. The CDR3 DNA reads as TGTGCCAGCAGCGCTTCGCGGGAGGGCCAAAAAGAGACCCAGTACTTC.